The T cell receptor beta chain under discussion was sequenced for a study of T cell responses to AZD1222 COVID-19 vaccine. Whole-study results and caveats: Researchers report vaccine-associated CD4 TCRs spanning spike, with dominance at 160-218 and 743-854. An increase in Spike-specific TCR breadth and depth was observed after two AZD1222 doses.

Sequencing was performed with immunoSEQ multiplex PCR; in TCRdb, only in-frame clones are kept and a portion is missing. Of about 160,000 clones in the sample, roughly 90% are singletons; the top ten hold more than 5%. This clone was recorded once. Its cognate antigen is unknown. This CDR3 is 15 amino acids long. V dropped 5 bases and J dropped 2 bases, with 15 bases sitting between them. Germline values: CDR1 SGHAT, CDR2 FQNNGV. The specimen was peripheral blood, collected on day 0 of AZD1222 vaccination. The chain links TRBV11-2 to TRBJ2-5, with D uncertain. This TCR came from an adult in good health. In DNA form, the CDR3 reads TGTGCCAGCAGCGGAAACCGACACCTACAAGAGACCCAGTACTTC. It encodes CASSGNRHLQETQYF.